Shown below are 11 T cell receptor beta chains from a single sample sequenced in a study of blood T cell repertoires in COVID-19. Repertoires were generated with immunoSEQ multiplex PCR, while TCRdb's copy carries only in-frame clones and drops some. The sample lists roughly 53,000 clones, approximately 82% occurring once. Sequences were obtained from peripheral blood. These TCRs come from a human donor in a cohort sampled during active COVID-19.

This chain links TRBV6-6 with TRBJ1-1; D not resolved. Trimming stripped 2 bases from V and 0 bases from J, with 10 bases between. This CDR3 is built from 15 residues. Per the germline V gene, CDR1 is MNHNY and CDR2 is SVGAGI (reference sequence). The chain's CDR3 is CASSYVEWMNTEAFF. CDR3 DNA: TGTGCCAGCAGTTACGTGGAGTGGATGAACACTGAAGCTTTCTTT.

This rearrangement joins TRBV19 to TRBJ1-1; a possible D gene is TRBD1 (6 bases). This CDR3 is built from 14 residues. Germline CDR1 is LNHDA and CDR2 is SQIVND (reference sequence). V gave up 5 bases and J gave up 1 base, with 11 bases separating them. The CDR3 nucleotides read TGTGCCAGTAGTTTAACAGGGCCGAACACTGAAGCTTTCTTT. Translating gives CASSLTGPNTEAFF. Full variable domain (missing parts from reference TRBV19 and TRBJ1-1): DGGITQSPKYLFRKEGQNVTLSCEQNLNHDAMYWYRQDPGQGLRLIYYSQIVNDFQKGDIAEGYSVSREKKESFPLTVTSAQKNPTAFYLCASSLTGPNTEAFFGQGTRLTVV.

The J gene is TRBJ2-1, the V gene TRBV4-3; 9 bases agree with TRBD2. Trimming took 0 bases from V and 8 from J; bases not matched to a gene: 8. Germline lookup yields CDR1 LGHNA and CDR2 YSLEER. The CDR3 is 16 amino acids. This chain's CDR3 is CASSQDLAGKGDEQFF. CDR3 DNA sequence: TGCGCCAGCAGCCAAGATCTAGCGGGGAAAGGGGATGAGCAGTTCTTC.

This chain uses TRBV2 with TRBJ1-2; 7 bases are shared with TRBD1. Germline CDR1 reads SNHLY; CDR2 reads FYNNEI. The V and J ends lost 6 bases and 0 bases, in that order; junction bases with no gene match: 10. This CDR3 comprises 16 residues. The CDR3 region has the DNA TGTGCCAGCAGGAAGAAGGGGACAGCAACTAACTATGGCTACACCTTC. As protein: CASRKKGTATNYGYTF. Full variable domain (remainder filled in from reference TRBV2 and TRBJ1-2): EPEVTQTPSHQVTQMGQEVILRCVPISNHLYFYWYRQILGQKVEFLVSFYNNEISEKSEIFDDQFSVERPDGSNFTLKIRSTKLEDSAMYFCASRKKGTATNYGYTFGSGTRLTVV.

The genes are TRBV9 and TRBJ2-5; unclear D gene. Germline CDR1 is SGDLS and CDR2 is YYNGEE. The CDR3 contains 15 residues. Trimming left V 2 bases short and J 2 bases short, with 13 bases between. The CDR3: CASSVGSWPQETQYF. The DNA for the CDR3 is TGTGCCAGCAGCGTTGGTAGCTGGCCTCAAGAGACCCAGTACTTC. Combining the CDR3 with reference TRBV9 and TRBJ2-5 gives the whole variable domain DSGVTQTPKHLITATGQRVTLRCSPRSGDLSVYWYQQSLDQGLQFLIQYYNGEERAKGNILERFSAQQFPDLHSELNLSSLELGDSALYFCASSVGSWPQETQYFGPGTRLLVL.

This clone was counted a single time. The chain uses TRBV6-6 and TRBJ2-1, with a tentative D call TRBD2 (6 bases). Germline-derived CDR1 and CDR2 are MNHNY and SVGAGI (reference sequence). This CDR3 is built from 14 residues. V was pared by 6 bases and J by 9 bases, with 18 bases between. The CDR3 spells CASRAGLGFGEQFF. CDR3 DNA sequence: TGTGCCAGCAGGGCGGGACTGGGTTTTGGTGAGCAGTTCTTC.

The chain uses TRBV19 and TRBJ2-3, with a possible D match to TRBD2 (5 bases). The V end lost 8 bases, the J end lost 3 bases, and 15 bases lay between the germline ends. Germline V gene lookup returns CDR1 LNHDA and CDR2 SQIVND (reference sequence). CDR3 length equals 14 residues. CDR3 amino acids: CASQTPGGTDTQYF. CDR3 nucleotides: TGTGCCAGTCAAACCCCCGGCGGGACAGATACGCAGTATTTT.

The chain has TRBV3-1 (or the pseudogene TRBV3-2) and TRBJ2-3; no clear D. Trimming pared 3 bases from V and 2 bases from J, leaving 6 bases between. Germline CDR1 is LGHDT and CDR2 is YNNKEL (reference sequence). CDR3 size: 13 residues. CDR3 loop: CASSHLTTDTQYF. DNA for the CDR3: TGTGCCAGCAGCCACCTAACCACAGATACGCAGTATTTT.

CDR3 sequence: CASSLFGGVGNTEAFF. As DNA, the CDR3 is TGTGCCAGCAGCTTATTCGGGGGGGTAGGGAACACTGAAGCTTTCTTT. The chain links TRBV11-2 to TRBJ1-1, with a possible D match to TRBD1 (5 bases). The CDR3 runs 16 residues. Germline V gene data show CDR1 as SGHAT and CDR2 as FQNNGV. V was trimmed by 2 bases and J by 1 base, leaving 14 bases between them.

The CDR3 coding sequence is TGTGCCAGCAGTGACAAAGACAGTACGGAGCCCCAGCATTTT. Encoded protein: CASSDKDSTEPQHF. The chain is built from TRBV2 and TRBJ1-5, with D possibly matching TRBD1 (5 bases). CDR1 is SNHLY and CDR2 is FYNNEI in the germline V gene. V dropped 3 bases and J dropped 8 bases, with 14 bases sitting between them. The CDR3 sequence is 14 residues long.

V gene TRBV27 combines with J gene TRBJ2-7, with 10 positions matching TRBD1. The germline V gene has CDR1 MNHEY and CDR2 SMNVEV (reference sequence). V gave up 5 bases and J gave up 4 bases; unmatched junction bases: 5. This CDR3 has 14 amino acids. The CDR3 nucleotides read TGTGCCAGCAGTCTCGGGACAGGGGCTTACGAGCAGTACTTC. The encoded protein is CASSLGTGAYEQYF.